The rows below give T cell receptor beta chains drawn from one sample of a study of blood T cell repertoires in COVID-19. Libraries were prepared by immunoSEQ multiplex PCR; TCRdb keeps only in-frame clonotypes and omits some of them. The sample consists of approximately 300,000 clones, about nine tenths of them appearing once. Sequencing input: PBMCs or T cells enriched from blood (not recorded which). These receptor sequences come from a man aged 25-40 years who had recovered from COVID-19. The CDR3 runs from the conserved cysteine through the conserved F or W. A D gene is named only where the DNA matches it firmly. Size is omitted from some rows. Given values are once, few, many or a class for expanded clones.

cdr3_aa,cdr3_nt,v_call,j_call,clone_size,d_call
CASRLYEQFF,TGTGCCAGCAGACTATACGAGCAGTTCTTC,TRBV6-5,TRBJ2-1,.,.
CAISKDSRAYNEQFF,TGTGCCATCAGTAAGGACAGCAGAGCCTACAATGAGCAGTTCTTC,TRBV10-3,TRBJ2-1,.,.
CASTLLDRTTEAFF,TGTGCCAGCACCCTTCTTGACAGGACTACTGAAGCTTTCTTT,TRBV28,TRBJ1-1,once,.
CASSLNSDSGNTIYF,TGCGCCAGCAGCCTCAATAGCGACTCTGGAAACACCATATATTTT,TRBV5-1,TRBJ1-3,.,.
CASSLGTDWDTDTQYF,TGTGCCAGCAGCTTAGGGACAGACTGGGACACAGATACGCAGTATTTT,TRBV11-2,TRBJ2-3,.,.
CASSTSSYNEQFF,TGTGCCAGCAGTACAAGCTCCTACAATGAGCAGTTCTTC,TRBV6-5,TRBJ2-1,few,.
CASSLAGLAGGSSSYNEQFF,TGCGCCAGCAGCCTTGCTGGGTTAGCGGGGGGCTCAAGCTCCTACAATGAGCAGTTCTTC,TRBV5-1,TRBJ2-1,.,TRBD2
CASRREEYYGYTF,TGTGCCAGCAGGCGCGAGGAATACTATGGCTACACCTTC,TRBV2,TRBJ1-2,.,.
CASRRVMNTEAFF,TGTGCTAGTCGCCGGGTGATGAACACTGAAGCTTTCTTT,TRBV12-5,TRBJ1-1,.,.
CASSLGYRASYGYTF,TGTGCCAGCAGCTTAGGTTACAGGGCCTCCTATGGCTACACCTTC,TRBV7-2,TRBJ1-2,.,.
CAIGPRTGWAQQGTTNEQFF,TGTGCCATCGGGCCCCGGACAGGGTGGGCACAACAGGGCACAACAAATGAGCAGTTCTTC,TRBV10-3,TRBJ2-1,.,TRBD1
CASSPTSGRADTQYF,TGTGCCAGCAGTCCGACTAGCGGGAGGGCGGATACGCAGTATTTT,TRBV5-5,TRBJ2-3,.,TRBD2
CASSDTSAPTDTQYF,TGTGCCAGCAGTGACACTAGCGCCCCCACAGATACGCAGTATTTT,TRBV6-1,TRBJ2-3,.,TRBD2
CAWSETGDTQYF,TGTGCCTGGAGCGAGACAGGTGATACGCAGTATTTT,TRBV30,TRBJ2-3,.,.
CASYGTGGEQPQHF,TGTGCCAGCTACGGGACAGGGGGTGAGCAGCCCCAGCATTTT,TRBV6-6,TRBJ1-5,once,TRBD1
CASSVVAGGSYNEQFF,TGTGCCAGCAGCGTCGTAGCGGGAGGTTCCTACAATGAGCAGTTCTTC,TRBV9,TRBJ2-1,.,TRBD2
CASRRLEPLTDTQYF,TGTGCCAGCAGGCGCCTAGAGCCCTTGACCGATACGCAGTATTTT,TRBV28,TRBJ2-3,.,.
CASSPSGGPNEKLFF,TGTGCCAGCAGCCCCTCAGGAGGGCCAAATGAAAAACTGTTTTTT,TRBV11-2,TRBJ1-4,.,.
CASSHTGDTGELFF,TGCGCCAGCAGCCACACAGGGGACACCGGGGAGCTGTTTTTT,TRBV4-1,TRBJ2-2,.,TRBD1
CASTRTGSNEKLFF,TGTGCCAGCACCCGGACAGGGTCTAATGAAAAACTGTTTTTT,TRBV21-1,TRBJ1-4,.,.
CATSRVTGELFF,TGTGCCACCAGCAGGGTTACCGGGGAGCTGTTTTTT,TRBV24-1,TRBJ2-2,.,.
CASTVRTGRQETQYF,TGTGCCAGCACCGTACGGACAGGACGACAAGAGACCCAGTACTTC,TRBV2,TRBJ2-5,.,TRBD1
CASSYRGLVANEKLFF,TGTGCCAGCAGCTACAGGGGGTTAGTAGCTAATGAAAAACTGTTTTTT,TRBV28,TRBJ1-4,.,TRBD1
CASHNWEAAVYTF,TGTGCCAGCCATAACTGGGAGGCAGCTGTCTACACCTTC,TRBV7-2,TRBJ1-2,.,.
CASSLVPGFEGVYGYTF,TGTGCCAGCAGCTTAGTACCGGGCTTCGAGGGGGTCTATGGCTACACCTTC,TRBV7-9,TRBJ1-2,once,.
CASGTSGRQAYNEQFF,TGTGCCAGCGGGACTAGCGGGAGGCAGGCCTACAATGAGCAGTTCTTC,TRBV6-6,TRBJ2-1,.,TRBD2
CASSKKKGRAGQETQYF,TGTGCCAGCAGCAAAAAAAAGGGGAGAGCGGGGCAAGAGACCCAGTACTTC,TRBV21-1,TRBJ2-5,.,.
CASSPGLAGARGDEQFF,TGTGCCAGCTCGCCAGGACTAGCGGGGGCCCGCGGTGATGAGCAGTTCTTC,TRBV18,TRBJ2-1,.,TRBD2
CASSQGTGADTQYF,TGCGCCAGCAGCCAAGGAACAGGGGCAGATACGCAGTATTTT,TRBV4-1,TRBJ2-3,.,TRBD1
CASSPGGGKPYEQYF,TGTGCCAGCAGTCCCGGGGGAGGAAAACCCTACGAGCAGTACTTC,TRBV6-5,TRBJ2-7,.,.
CASSLAAEGVHSPLHF,TGCGCCAGCAGCTTGGCTGCCGAGGGGGTCCATTCACCCCTCCACTTT,TRBV5-1,TRBJ1-6,.,.
CASSPPTGMGNTEAFF,TGTGCCAGCAGCCCCCCGACAGGCATGGGCAACACTGAAGCTTTCTTT,TRBV7-9,TRBJ1-1,.,.
CASSRNRARSYNEQFF,TGTGCCAGCAGTCGTAACAGGGCCCGCTCCTACAATGAGCAGTTCTTC,TRBV11-3,TRBJ2-1,.,.
CASGLGGTEAFF,TGCGCCAGCGGACTGGGTGGGACTGAAGCTTTCTTT,TRBV5-1,TRBJ1-1,.,.
CATSRENRQTYEQYF,TGTGCCACCAGCAGAGAAAATAGACAGACCTACGAGCAGTACTTC,TRBV15,TRBJ2-7,.,.
CASIPGGRVHNEQFF,TGTGCCAGCATCCCCGGGGGGAGAGTCCACAATGAGCAGTTCTTC,TRBV28,TRBJ2-1,.,TRBD2
CASSSGTGIDTQYF,TGTGCCAGCAGCTCCGGGACAGGGATCGATACGCAGTATTTT,TRBV7-9,TRBJ2-3,.,TRBD1
CASSEQGAGGYGYTF,TGTGCCAGCAGCGAACAGGGTGCGGGCGGTTATGGCTACACCTTC,TRBV13,TRBJ1-2,.,.
CASSGMLGRERTDTQYF,TGTGCCAGTAGTGGTATGCTTGGGCGGGAGCGCACAGATACGCAGTATTTT,TRBV19,TRBJ2-3,.,TRBD2
CASSPDQGVNQPQHF,TGTGCCAGCTCACCAGACCAGGGGGTCAATCAGCCCCAGCATTTT,TRBV18,TRBJ1-5,.,TRBD1
CASKTGANTGELFF,TGTGCCAGTAAGACAGGGGCGAACACCGGGGAGCTGTTTTTT,TRBV2,TRBJ2-2,.,TRBD1
CASSYRAGGSGNTIYF,TGTGCCAGCAGTTACCGCGCAGGGGGCTCTGGAAACACCATATATTTT,TRBV6-5,TRBJ1-3,.,TRBD1
CASSGGGARSYEQYF,TGTGCCAGCAGCGGAGGGGGGGCCCGCTCCTACGAGCAGTACTTC,TRBV3-1/TRBV3-2,TRBJ2-7,.,.